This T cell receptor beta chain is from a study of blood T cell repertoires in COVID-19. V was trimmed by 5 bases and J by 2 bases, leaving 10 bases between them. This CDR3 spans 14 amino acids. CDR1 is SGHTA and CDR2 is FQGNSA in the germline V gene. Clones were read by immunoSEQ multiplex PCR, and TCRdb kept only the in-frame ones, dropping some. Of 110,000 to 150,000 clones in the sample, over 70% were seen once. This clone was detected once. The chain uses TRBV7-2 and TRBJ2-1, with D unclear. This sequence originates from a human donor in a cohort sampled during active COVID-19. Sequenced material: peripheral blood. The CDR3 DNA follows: TGTGCCAGCAGCCAGATGGCCGCCTACAATGAGCAGTTCTTC. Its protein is CASSQMAAYNEQFF.